A single sample is the source of the 18 T cell receptor beta chains below, sequenced in a study of cytomegalovirus exposure and HLA in healthy donors (dated by TCRdb to the late 2010s). The library was produced with the immunoSEQ multiplex PCR assay. The multiplex PCR relied on a mix of 60 forward primers for TCR Vbeta segments and 13 reverse primers for TCR Jbeta segments. The table comes from immuneACCESS by way of TCRdb, which keeps in-frame sequences with V and J called. Part of the clones is missing from these tables; in studies checked, under half for an unresolved V gene and the rest for unknown reasons. The sample table lists around 60,000 clones, more than 70% of them with a count of one. Together, the top ten hold under 7% of the sample. The sample consisted of PBMCs. Every receptor here comes from a male donor in good health and CMV-seronegative.

CDR3 region: CASSRAGNEQYF. The CDR3 bases are TGTGCCAGCAGCAGAGCGGGGAACGAGCAGTACTTC. The chain links TRBV7-9 to TRBJ2-5; 7 nucleotides align to TRBD2. TRBJ2-7 explains the end of the DNA better; the J call may be wrong. The CDR3 loop spans 12 amino acids. CDR1 SEHNR and CDR2 FQNEAQ come from the germline V gene (reference sequence).

The J gene is TRBJ2-7, the V gene TRBV30, with 11 bases that match TRBD2. The CDR3 contains 16 residues. V trimming: 0 bases; J trimming: 1 base; junction bases outside the gene matches: 5. CDR1 GTSNPN and CDR2 SVGIG come from the germline V gene (reference sequence). CDR3 DNA sequence: TGTGCCTGGAGTGTAGGACTAGCGGGTCCTTCCTACGAGCAGTACTTC. This sequence encodes CAWSVGLAGPSYEQYF.

The V and J genes are TRBV6-1 and TRBJ1-1; D not certain. CDR3 length: 15 amino acids. The V end lost 0 bases, the J end lost 0 bases, and 8 bases lay between the germline ends. Germline V gene sequence: CDR1 MNHNS, CDR2 SASEGT. This chain's CDR3 is CASSEAYGLNTEAFF. In DNA form, the CDR3 reads TGTGCCAGCAGTGAAGCTTACGGGTTGAACACTGAAGCTTTCTTT.

The V call is TRBV18, the J call TRBJ1-1, with no clear D. V was trimmed by 2 bases and J by 4 bases, leaving 5 bases between them. The CDR3 length is 12 residues. In germline, CDR1 is KGHSH, CDR2 LQKENI. The CDR3 reads CASSPSGTEAFF. CDR3 in DNA: TGTGCCAGCTCACCATCGGGCACTGAAGCTTTCTTT.

Points on this clone: Other DNA variants within this sample encode the same CDR3. V and J are TRBV2 and TRBJ1-5; no clear D gene. The CDR3 has 13 residues. The germline CDR1 and CDR2 sequences are SNHLY and FYNNEI. V was pared by 5 bases and J by 0 bases, with 5 bases between. CDR3 DNA: TGTGCCAGCAGTTCTTATAGCAATCAGCCCCAGCATTTT. Residues: CASSSYSNQPQHF.

The V gene is TRBV5-8, the J gene TRBJ2-5; maybe TRBD2 (5 bases). Trimming removed 5 bases from V and 2 bases from J, with 7 bases in between. The CDR3 covers 12 residues. Germline V lookup: CDR1 SGHTS, CDR2 YDEGEE. The CDR3 coding sequence is TGTGCCAGCAGTAGCGTTCAAGAGACCCAGTACTTC. The encoded protein is CASSSVQETQYF.

The chain carries TRBV1 and TRBJ1-2. TRBV1 is a documented pseudogene. This CDR3 contains 15 residues. CDR3 DNA: TGCACCAGCAGCCAAGAGAAACGCACTTCGCGCGGCTACACCTTC. Its translation is CTSSQEKRTSRGYTF.

V usage is TRBV11-3 and J usage is TRBJ2-3, with a tentative D call TRBD2 (6 bases). V was pared by 5 bases and J by 4 bases, with 19 bases between. Germline-derived CDR1 and CDR2 are SGHNT and YENEEA. This CDR3 region has 16 residues. The chain's CDR3 is CASSRGTRGGSDTQYF. In DNA form, the CDR3 reads TGTGCCAGCAGCCGTGGGACGAGGGGAGGATCAGATACGCAGTATTTT.

As regards this clone: An end of the junction does not agree with germline; a read error may underlie this. The gene calls are TRBV7-7 and TRBJ2-2, with D hard to call. Germline V gene sequence: CDR1 SSHAT, CDR2 FNYEAQ (reference sequence). The CDR3 extends over 16 amino acids. CDR3 protein: CASSVRLVTNTGELFF. CDR3 DNA: TGTGCTAGCAGCGTAAGACTTGTCACGAACACCGGGGAGCTGTTTTTT.

To note about this clone: Other DNA sequences in this sample translate to the same CDR3. V gene TRBV5-1 combines with J gene TRBJ1-5; 8 bases map to TRBD1. This CDR3 has 14 amino acids. Germline assignment: CDR1 SGHRS and CDR2 YFSETQ. The V gene end was trimmed by 2 bases and the J gene end by 6 bases; junction bases not matched to a gene: 4. In DNA, the CDR3 is TGCGCCAGCAGCTTAGGACAGGGTAGTCAGCCCCAGCATTTT. Amino acid sequence: CASSLGQGSQPQHF.

The chain uses TRBV7-2 and TRBJ2-3; D is uncertain. With 7 bases removed from V and 3 bases from J, the gap between germline ends came to 5 bases. The CDR3 runs 11 residues. CDR1 is SGHTA, CDR2 FQGNSA, per germline. This chain's CDR3 is CASTQTDTQYF. CDR3 sequence (DNA): TGTGCCAGCACCCAAACAGATACGCAGTATTTT.

This clone was observed a few times. V gene TRBV11-1 combines with J gene TRBJ1-1; no definite D call. The germline V and J ends were trimmed by 3 bases and 1 base, with 9 bases remaining between them. The germline CDR1 and CDR2 sequences are SGHAT and FQDESV (reference sequence). CDR3 length: 14 amino acids. Here the CDR3 DNA reads TGTGCCAGCAGCTTTGACAACACGAACACTGAAGCTTTCTTT. Translating it yields CASSFDNTNTEAFF.

This clone came up a few times. V is TRBV4-3 and J is TRBJ2-2; a weak D match, TRBD2 (5 bases). Per the germline V gene, CDR1 is LGHNA and CDR2 is YSLEER. V shed 1 base and J shed 4 bases, with 10 bases lying between them. This CDR3 comprises 15 residues. This CDR3 reads CASSQATAGTGELFF. CDR3 sequence (DNA): TGCGCCAGCAGCCAAGCCACCGCGGGCACCGGGGAGCTGTTTTTT.

CDR3: CASSVGAGGYNEQFF. The CDR3 region has the DNA TGTGCCAGCAGCGTAGGAGCGGGGGGTTACAATGAGCAGTTCTTC. This chain links TRBV9 with TRBJ2-1, with TRBD2 matching 9 bases. Looked up from germline, CDR1 is SGDLS and CDR2 is YYNGEE. The V segment lost 0 bases and the J segment 4 bases; nucleotides outside the gene matches: 2. The CDR3 totals 15 residues. The whole variable domain, filled in from reference TRBV9 and TRBJ2-1, reads DSGVTQTPKHLITATGQRVTLRCSPRSGDLSVYWYQQSLDQGLQFLIQYYNGEERAKGNILERFSAQQFPDLHSELNLSSLELGDSALYFCASSVGAGGYNEQFFGPGTRLTVL.

V gene TRBV4-1 combines with J gene TRBJ2-7, with a tentative D call TRBD1 (6 bases). V was clipped by 4 bases and J by 3 bases, with 16 bases between them. The CDR3 has 15 residues. Germline V gives CDR1 MGHRA, CDR2 YSYEKL. CDR3 amino acids: CASSRSMTGIYEQYF. The CDR3 DNA is TGCGCCAGCAGCCGCTCGATGACAGGAATCTACGAGCAGTACTTC.

The chain links TRBV6-1 to TRBJ2-3; TRBD1 is a possible D gene (5 bases). Looked up from germline, CDR1 is MNHNS and CDR2 is SASEGT. The CDR3 is 14 residues long. Trimming took 8 bases from V and 0 from J, leaving 12 bases between them. The CDR3 nucleotides read TGTGCCAGCGACAGCGCTCTTAGCACAGATACGCAGTATTTT. Its translation: CASDSALSTDTQYF.

V and J are TRBV6-1 and TRBJ2-7; 9 bases fit TRBD1. V was clipped by 10 bases and J by 3 bases; unmatched bases: 10. There are 14 residues in the CDR3. CDR1 is MNHNS and CDR2 is SASEGT in the germline V gene. CDR3 coding DNA: TGTGCCACCAGGGACAGGGAGGTAAACTACGAGCAGTACTTC. This codes for CATRDREVNYEQYF.

This clone was seen just once. The V call is TRBV28, the J call TRBJ2-7; TRBD2 matches at 13 bases. The CDR3 extends over 15 amino acids. The germline CDR1 and CDR2 sequences are MDHEN and SYDVKM. Losses at the gene ends were 5 bases for V and 3 bases for J; bases not matched to a gene: 4. CDR3: CASSPGLAGNYEQYF. The CDR3 DNA sequence: TGTGCCAGCAGTCCGGGACTAGCGGGGAACTACGAGCAGTACTTC. The full variable domain, its missing parts supplied by reference TRBV28 and TRBJ2-7, is DVKVTQSSRYLVKRTGEKVFLECVQDMDHENMFWYRQDPGLGLRLIYFSYDVKMKEKGDIPEGYSVSREKKERFSLILESASTNQTSMYLCASSPGLAGNYEQYFGPGTRLTVT.